The 5 T cell receptor beta chains in this list originate from one sample, sequenced in a study of T cells in Graves' hyperthyroidism and ophthalmopathy. TCR beta CDR3 regions were amplified from RNA. Researchers ran a first-round RT-PCR on the TCR CDR3 using the HTBI primer set. TCRdb re-called the multiplex PCR reads with MiXCR, one entry per CDR3 protein. The data hold about 500,000 distinct CDR3 sequences, with over 15% observed a single time. Sequenced input: blood. These receptors came from a woman under 30 with Graves' hyperthyroidism.

This clonotype was observed at least ten times. V gene TRBV2 combines with J gene TRBJ2-7; TRBD1 aligns across 7 bases. CDR3 length: 14 amino acids. V was clipped by 6 bases and J by 3 bases; unmatched bases: 8. The V gene's germline CDR1 is SNHLY and CDR2 FYNNEI. CDR3 protein: CASRALPGGYEQYF. Written as DNA, the CDR3 is TGTGCCAGCAGAGCCCTTCCAGGGGGCTACGAGCAGTACTTC.

This clonotype appeared many times. J is TRBJ2-3 and V is TRBV20-1, with 11 nucleotides matching TRBD2. V was clipped by 0 bases and J by 5 bases; unmatched bases: 10. The germline CDR1 and CDR2 sequences are DFQATT and SNEGSKA (reference sequence). CDR3 length: 17 residues. CDR3 bases: TGCAGTGCTAGAGACCCACTAGCGGGGGTTTTAGAAGATACGCAGTATTTT. Translated, it gives CSARDPLAGVLEDTQYF.

This clonotype was detected ten times or more. The CDR3 here is CATNCQGAEENEQFF. DNA of the CDR3: TGTGCCACCAATTGTCAGGGGGCCGAGGAAAATGAGCAGTTCTTC. The V and J genes are TRBV24-1 and TRBJ2-1; TRBD1 matches 8 bases. With V trimmed by 8 bases and J by 7 bases, 12 bases remained unmatched. The CDR3 spans 15 residues. Germline lookup yields CDR1 KGHDR and CDR2 SFDVKD.

At least ten counts were recorded for this clonotype. The V call is TRBV11-3, the J call TRBJ2-7, with 8 nucleotides matching TRBD1. CDR3 length: 14 amino acids. Germline-derived CDR1 and CDR2 are SGHNT and YENEEA. Trimming cost V 3 bases and J 3 bases; bases outside gene matches: 4. The CDR3 reads CASSFYRGNYEQYF. The CDR3 DNA reads as TGTGCCAGCAGCTTTTACAGGGGGAACTACGAGCAGTACTTC. Full variable domain (rest looked up from reference TRBV11-3 and TRBJ2-7): EAGVVQSPRYKIIEKKQPVAFWCNPISGHNTLYWYLQNLGQGPELLIRYENEEAVDDSQLPKDRFSAERLKGVDSTLKIQPAELGDSAVYLCASSFYRGNYEQYFGPGTRLTVT.

This clonotype has only a few counts. The genes are TRBV5-1 and TRBJ1-1; no clear D. CDR1 and CDR2 (germline): SGHRS, YFSETQ. This CDR3 region has 15 residues. The germline V and J ends were trimmed by 6 bases and 1 base, with 16 bases remaining between them. This CDR3 reads CASTIDGSWNTEAFF. The CDR3 DNA reads TGCGCCAGCACAATTGATGGGTCTTGGAACACTGAAGCTTTCTTT.